This paragraph covers one T cell receptor (beta chain) sequence. The data derive from a study of blood T cell repertoires in COVID-19. Study as a whole: PBMCs, B-cell-depleted T cells, or T cells were the source of the cDNA or gDNA that made up the material.

Per the germline V gene, CDR1 is SGDLS and CDR2 is YYNGEE. The CDR3 spans 16 residues. Trimming left V 4 bases short and J 0 bases short, with 14 bases between. In the study's own analysis: Reference gene primers were amplified, and this amplification served to estimate nucleated cell counts. Clones were read by immunoSEQ multiplex PCR, and TCRdb kept only the in-frame ones, dropping some. D and trimming were read from the DNA, whereas the V and J calls and clone size are those reported in that table. This repertoire shows roughly 58,000 clones, about 81% found once; its top ten account for roughly 30%.

The receptor was isolated from a man aged 60-69 years with COVID-19, enrolled during active disease. The V call is TRBV9, the J call TRBJ2-1; D ambiguous. The sample taken for sequencing was peripheral blood. The CDR3: CASSRMATRSYNEQFF. For the CDR3, the DNA is TGTGCCAGCAGCCGTATGGCAACCCGCTCCTACAATGAGCAGTTCTTC. Supplemented by reference TRBV9 and TRBJ2-1, the full variable domain reads DSGVTQTPKHLITATGQRVTLRCSPRSGDLSVYWYQQSLDQGLQFLIQYYNGEERAKGNILERFSAQQFPDLHSELNLSSLELGDSALYFCASSRMATRSYNEQFFGPGTRLTVL.